These 27 T cell receptor beta chains came from one sample sequenced in a study of CD8+CD57+ T cells in acquired aplastic anemia. Patients chosen for sequencing had shown CD8+CD57+ cell expansion by flow cytometry. The template used for profiling TCR beta VDJ and CDR3 was genomic DNA. MiXCR, applied by TCRdb to the reads, yields one record per CDR3 protein. Of about half a million distinct CDR3 sequences in the sample, about a third were seen once. Input material: sorted CD4+, CD8+, or CD8+CD57+ T cells (not recorded which) from PBMCs. The receptors originated from a human donor with aplastic anemia.

This clonotype occurred many times. The V call is TRBV19, the J call TRBJ1-3; D may be TRBD1 (6 bases). CDR3 size: 16 residues. Trimming stripped 2 bases from V and 2 bases from J, with 13 bases between. Per germline, CDR1 LNHDA and CDR2 SQIVND (reference sequence). DNA for the CDR3: TGTGCCAGTAGTATAAGGGGGACCGTACCTGGAAACACCATATATTTT. As protein: CASSIRGTVPGNTIYF.

V usage is TRBV6-1 and J usage is TRBJ2-7; D unclear. The CDR3 length is 16 residues. CDR1 is MNHNS, CDR2 SASEGT, per germline. The V gene lost 6 bases and the J gene lost 3 bases, with 21 bases spanning the gap. The CDR3 region is CASSLRNLVEDYEQYF. CDR3 nucleotide sequence: TGTGCCAGCAGCCTACGGAACCTTGTTGAAGACTACGAGCAGTACTTC.

This clonotype was detected many times. J is TRBJ1-2 and V is TRBV10-1; TRBD1 matches 8 bases. This CDR3 is built from 18 residues. Trimming at V came to 2 bases and at J to 0 bases, leaving 11 bases not matched to a gene. Germline-derived CDR1 and CDR2 are WNHNN and SYGVQD (reference sequence). CDR3 residues: CASSEEGQVPRTNYGYTF. The CDR3 nucleotides read TGCGCCAGCAGTGAGGAGGGACAGGTGCCTAGGACTAACTATGGCTACACCTTC.

The chain joins TRBV29-1 to TRBJ1-1, with a tentative D call TRBD1 (6 bases). V was trimmed by 6 bases and J by 4 bases, leaving 15 bases between them. The CDR3 is 13 amino acids. CDR1 is SQVTM, CDR2 ANQGSEA, per germline. The CDR3 nucleotides are TGCAGCGTAGCCGGACAGATGAGCACTGAAGCTTTCTTT. Translating gives CSVAGQMSTEAFF.

The chain couples TRBV7-6 to TRBJ2-5; no firm D call. CDR3 length equals 13 residues. V lost 5 bases, J lost 5 bases, and 12 bases lay in between. Germline values: CDR1 SGHVS, CDR2 FNYEAQ. The CDR3 coding sequence is TGTGCCAGCAGCCAATCGACTCGGGAGACCCAGTACTTC. The encoded protein is CASSQSTRETQYF.

This clonotype has at least ten counts. This rearrangement joins TRBV2 to TRBJ1-6, with a tentative D call TRBD1 (6 bases). The CDR3 has 15 residues. V was trimmed by 5 bases and J by 7 bases, leaving 15 bases between them. Per germline, CDR1 SNHLY and CDR2 FYNNEI. The CDR3 bases are TGTGCCAGCAGTTGGGAAACAGGGACAAATTCACCCCTCCACTTT. Its translation: CASSWETGTNSPLHF.

The chain combines TRBV18 with TRBJ1-6; tentative D call: TRBD1 (5 bases). Per germline, CDR1 KGHSH and CDR2 LQKENI. The germline V and J ends were trimmed by 0 bases and 10 bases, with 16 bases remaining between them. CDR3 length: 16 residues. The CDR3 is CASSPPNRGQGSPLHF. In DNA form, the CDR3 reads TGTGCCAGCTCACCACCGAATAGGGGTCAGGGATCACCCCTCCACTTT.

The V call is TRBV20-1, the J call TRBJ1-3, with no clear D. CDR3 length equals 17 residues. Trimming left V 5 bases short and J 1 base short, with 21 bases between. Germline CDR1 reads DFQATT; CDR2 reads SNEGSKA (reference sequence). The CDR3 protein is CSASHSLVSLSGNTIYF. Written as DNA, the CDR3 is TGCAGTGCTTCCCATTCCTTAGTCTCCCTATCTGGAAACACCATATATTTT.

A few counts support this clonotype. CDR3 nucleotide sequence: TGCAGCGTTGAAACAGGTAGTAATGAAAAACTGTTTTTT. Translation: CSVETGSNEKLFF. The J gene is TRBJ1-4, the V gene TRBV29-1; weak D call: TRBD1 (5 bases). CDR1 and CDR2 from the germline V gene are SQVTM and ANQGSEA. Trimming cost V 2 bases and J 4 bases, with 8 bases left between them. The CDR3 covers 13 residues.

This clonotype was recorded a few times. The CDR3 DNA sequence: TGCAGTGCAGAAAATACAGGGGAAACCTACGAGCAGTACTTC. The encoded protein is CSAENTGETYEQYF. The gene calls are TRBV20-1 and TRBJ2-7; the match to TRBD1 covers 7 bases. CDR3 length equals 14 residues. With V trimmed by 6 bases and J by 2 bases, 10 bases remained unmatched. The germline gives CDR1 DFQATT, CDR2 SNEGSKA (reference sequence).

The CDR3 nucleotides are TGTGCCAGCAGCCGATTAGCGGGGGGGCTGGAAGAGACCCAGTACTTC. Translated: CASSRLAGGLEETQYF. The chain employs TRBV9 and TRBJ2-5; TRBD2 aligns across 11 bases. The V and J ends lost 4 bases and 3 bases, in that order; junction bases with no gene match: 8. This CDR3 spans 16 amino acids. The germline V gene has CDR1 SGDLS and CDR2 YYNGEE.

This clonotype was seen repeatedly, ten times or more. This chain links TRBV19 with TRBJ1-3, with a possible D match to TRBD1 (5 bases). The V end lost 3 bases, the J end lost 4 bases, and 13 bases lay between the germline ends. CDR3 length equals 15 residues. Germline values: CDR1 LNHDA, CDR2 SQIVND (reference sequence). The CDR3 sequence: CASSIRDLSGNTIYF. CDR3 coding DNA: TGTGCCAGTAGTATCAGGGACTTATCCGGAAACACCATATATTTT.

There are many counts of this clonotype. The V gene is TRBV19, the J gene TRBJ1-1; D gene ambiguous. CDR1 LNHDA and CDR2 SQIVND come from the germline V gene (reference sequence). The CDR3 is made up of 11 amino acids. V was trimmed by 7 bases and J by 8 bases, leaving 11 bases between them. Written as DNA, the CDR3 is TGTGCCAGTAAGGTAGCGGGAGAAGCTTTCTTT. Its translation is CASKVAGEAFF.

This clonotype showed up just once. The V and J genes are TRBV5-5 and TRBJ2-1; D is perhaps TRBD1 (6 bases). Germline CDR1 reads SGHKS; CDR2 reads YYEKEE (reference sequence). V was trimmed by 4 bases and J by 6 bases, leaving 11 bases between them. The CDR3 is 13 residues long. The CDR3 sequence is CASSKDSTNEQFF. The CDR3 nucleotides read TGTGCCAGCAGCAAGGACAGCACCAATGAGCAGTTCTTC.

This clonotype was found many times. This rearrangement joins TRBV7-9 to TRBJ2-3, with D possibly matching TRBD2 (5 bases). The CDR3 sequence is 9 residues long. CDR1 is SEHNR, CDR2 FQNEAQ, per germline (reference sequence). The CDR3 here is CATRDTQYF. The DNA for the CDR3 is TGTGCTACTAGGGATACGCAGTATTTT.

The chain is built from TRBV10-3 and TRBJ2-3, with TRBD2 identical over 11 bases. The CDR3 totals 18 residues. CDR1 is ENHRY and CDR2 is SYGVKD in the germline V gene. Trimming at V came to 10 bases and at J to 1 base, leaving 16 bases not matched to a gene. The CDR3 nucleotides are TGTGCCAGCAGAACCCTAGCGGGGGGACCCTCTGGCACAGATACGCAGTATTTT. Protein: CASRTLAGGPSGTDTQYF.

This chain links TRBV20-1 with TRBJ2-1; D may be TRBD1 or TRBD2 (5 bases each). V dropped 6 bases and J dropped 7 bases, with 16 bases sitting between them. Looked up from germline, CDR1 is DFQATT and CDR2 is SNEGSKA (reference sequence). The CDR3 has 13 residues. Here the CDR3 reads CSAPGSDVNEQFF. CDR3 in DNA: TGCAGTGCACCAGGGAGTGATGTGAATGAGCAGTTCTTC.

The chain uses TRBV11-2 and TRBJ2-1; 10 bases map to TRBD2. Trimming removed 4 bases from V and 6 bases from J; junction bases left unmatched: 6. Germline CDR1 SGHAT, CDR2 FQNNGV. CDR3 length equals 15 residues. CDR3 region: CASSSPGLATNEQFF. DNA for the CDR3: TGTGCCAGCAGCTCCCCGGGACTAGCGACCAATGAGCAGTTCTTC.

This sequence joins TRBV27 and TRBJ2-7; perhaps TRBD1 as D (5 bases). The CDR3 contains 15 residues. Trimming pared 3 bases from V and 5 bases from J, leaving 17 bases between. Germline CDR1 MNHEY, CDR2 SMNVEV (reference sequence). The CDR3 loop reads CASSFQGSTWDEQYF. The DNA of the CDR3 is TGTGCCAGCAGTTTCCAGGGCAGCACCTGGGACGAGCAGTACTTC.

The J gene is TRBJ1-1, the V gene TRBV12-3 or TRBV12-4; no definite D call. Trimming stripped 3 bases from V and 1 base from J, with 12 bases between. The CDR3 runs 15 residues. The CDR3 loop reads CASSFRSPSNTEAFF. The DNA for the CDR3 is TGTGCCAGCAGTTTTCGATCCCCATCGAACACTGAAGCTTTCTTT.

The sample holds many counts of this clonotype. Given the absence of the conserved phenylalanine or tryptophan at the CDR3 end, a read error is likely. Because the CDR3's place on the DNA is in doubt, the DNA is left out and the CDR3 is given as listed by TCRdb. The V gene is TRBV6-4, the J gene TRBJ1-3; TRBD1 is taken as the D call from the table, unchecked against the DNA. The CDR3 is made up of 14 amino acids, end residues included. Germline loops: CDR1 MRHNA, CDR2 SNTAGT. The CDR3 region is CASSDSSTFGGPGL.

This clonotype came up many times. V and J are TRBV24-1 and TRBJ2-3; TRBD1 matches 9 bases. The CDR3 totals 16 residues. Germline V gives CDR1 KGHDR, CDR2 SFDVKD. Trimming cost V 3 bases and J 4 bases; bases outside gene matches: 7. CDR3 bases: TGTGCCACCAGTGATACCGGGACAGGGCTTTCAGATACGCAGTATTTT. It yields the protein CATSDTGTGLSDTQYF.

This clonotype came up many times. The chain links TRBV10-3 to TRBJ2-7; 7 positions agree with TRBD2. Germline CDR1 and CDR2: ENHRY and SYGVKD. This CDR3 spans 16 amino acids. V was clipped by 4 bases and J by 0 bases; unmatched bases: 9. CDR3 residues: CAISGSGTKSSYEQYF. In nucleotides, the CDR3 is TGTGCCATCAGTGGGAGCGGGACTAAGAGCTCCTACGAGCAGTACTTC.

The J gene is TRBJ2-1, the V gene TRBV7-6; 10 bases fit TRBD2. CDR3 length equals 15 residues. In germline, CDR1 is SGHVS, CDR2 FNYEAQ. V was pared by 5 bases and J by 8 bases, with 9 bases of the junction left unmatched. CDR3 residues: CASSKSGGASDEQFF. The CDR3 nucleotides read TGTGCCAGCAGCAAAAGCGGGGGGGCCAGCGATGAGCAGTTCTTC.

This clonotype was seen many times. The CDR3 reads CASRPTSGRRYEQFF. Written as DNA, the CDR3 is TGTGCCAGTAGACCGACTAGCGGGAGAAGATATGAGCAGTTCTTC. The V and J genes are TRBV19 and TRBJ2-1; 12 nucleotides match TRBD2. Germline V gene data show CDR1 as LNHDA and CDR2 as SQIVND (reference sequence). V shed 6 bases and J 8 bases; nucleotides not matched to a gene: 8. The CDR3 sequence is 15 residues long.

This clonotype was counted ten times or more. This chain uses TRBV12-3 or TRBV12-4 with TRBJ2-3, with D unresolved. The CDR3 is 12 residues long. Trimming cost V 6 bases and J 2 bases, with 6 bases left between them. In DNA form, the CDR3 reads TGTGCCAGCAGCAGATACACAGATACGCAGTATTTT. It specifies CASSRYTDTQYF.

This clonotype has a count of ten or more. This sequence joins TRBV20-1 and TRBJ1-1; possibly TRBD1 for D (5 bases). The CDR3 extends over 16 amino acids. The ends were cut back, 5 bases at V and 3 bases at J, with 22 bases in the middle. Germline CDR1 is DFQATT and CDR2 is SNEGSKA (reference sequence). CDR3 in DNA: TGCAGTGCTCCTTCGAGGCTGAGGGGCCATGACACTGAAGCTTTCTTT. Its protein is CSAPSRLRGHDTEAFF.